This entry lists 17 T cell receptor beta chains sequenced from one sample in a study of blood T cell repertoires in COVID-19. The data were produced by immunoSEQ multiplex PCR, yet TCRdb's version contains in-frame clones alone and is incomplete. The sample holds roughly 32,000 clones, 80% to 90% seen once. Sequencing was carried out using peripheral blood. The source of these receptors is a woman of 80 years or more with active or convalescent COVID-19.

The rearrangement joins TRBV6-5 to TRBJ1-2; TRBD1 matches 10 bases. CDR3 length: 14 amino acids. Trimming took 7 bases from V and 7 from J; bases not matched to a gene: 9. Germline CDR1 is MNHEY and CDR2 is SVGAGI. The CDR3 sequence: CASKKPGTGAGYTF. The CDR3, as DNA: TGTGCCAGCAAAAAACCAGGGACAGGGGCTGGCTACACCTTC.

V and J are TRBV6-1 and TRBJ2-7, with a possible D match to TRBD1 (6 bases). Between the trimmed V and J ends, which lost 3 bases and 3 bases, there was a span of 12 bases. The CDR3 length is 14 residues. CDR1 MNHNS and CDR2 SASEGT come from the germline V gene. CDR3 region: CASSETQGRYEQYF. CDR3 in DNA: TGTGCCAGCAGTGAGACCCAGGGGCGCTACGAGCAGTACTTC.

The rearrangement joins TRBV5-1 to TRBJ1-5; D is unresolved. Germline lookup yields CDR1 SGHRS and CDR2 YFSETQ. V lost 4 bases and J lost 2, with 7 bases in between. This CDR3 comprises 13 residues. In DNA, the CDR3 is TGCGCCAGCAGCGTATCTGGCAATCAGCCCCAGCATTTT. It specifies CASSVSGNQPQHF.

This sequence joins TRBV2 and TRBJ1-5, with 8 positions matching TRBD1. In germline, CDR1 is SNHLY, CDR2 FYNNEI. The CDR3 consists of 16 residues. Trimming removed 4 bases from V and 0 bases from J; junction bases left unmatched: 5. CDR3 sequence reads: CASSGSGGYSNQPQHF. As DNA, the CDR3 is TGTGCCAGCAGTGGGTCAGGGGGCTATAGCAATCAGCCCCAGCATTTT.

This clone was recorded only once. The chain carries TRBV5-1 and TRBJ2-7, with 12 bases fitting TRBD1. There are 16 residues in the CDR3. Per germline, CDR1 SGHRS and CDR2 YFSETQ. Trimming took 3 bases from V and 7 from J; bases not matched to a gene: 11. The CDR3 spells CASSSKPGQGAREQYF. The CDR3 bases are TGCGCCAGCAGCTCCAAGCCGGGACAGGGGGCAAGGGAGCAGTACTTC.

The rearrangement uses TRBV25-1 and TRBJ1-3; 9 bases agree with TRBD1. From germline, CDR1 is MGHDK and CDR2 SYGVNS. The CDR3 consists of 16 residues. Trimming cost V 2 bases and J 4 bases; bases outside gene matches: 6. The CDR3 DNA reads as TGTGCCAGCAGTGAAAGAGGGACAGGGACGGGAAACACCATATATTTT. This sequence encodes CASSERGTGTGNTIYF.

This rearrangement joins TRBV28 to TRBJ1-1; a weak D match, TRBD1 (6 bases). Germline CDR1 is MDHEN and CDR2 is SYDVKM. The CDR3 is 10 residues long. V lost 7 bases, J lost 8 bases, and 8 bases lay in between. The CDR3 coding sequence is TGTGCCAGCACCGGGACAGAAGCTTTCTTT. Protein sequence: CASTGTEAFF. The whole variable domain, filled in from reference TRBV28 and TRBJ1-1, reads DVKVTQSSRYLVKRTGEKVFLECVQDMDHENMFWYRQDPGLGLRLIYFSYDVKMKEKGDIPEGYSVSREKKERFSLILESASTNQTSMYLCASTGTEAFFGQGTRLTVV.

The rearrangement links TRBV6-1 to TRBJ1-4; 9 positions match TRBD1. V gave up 5 bases and J gave up 4 bases; unmatched junction bases: 2. The CDR3 covers 14 residues. CDR1 is MNHNS, CDR2 SASEGT, per germline. This CDR3 reads CASSLGQGNEKLFF. In nucleotides, the CDR3 is TGTGCCAGCAGTTTGGGACAGGGTAATGAAAAACTGTTTTTT.

The chain uses TRBV30 and TRBJ2-3; 12 positions match TRBD2. Trimming removed 6 bases from V and 4 bases from J; junction bases left unmatched: 2. CDR3 length: 13 residues. Germline V gives CDR1 GTSNPN, CDR2 SVGIG (reference sequence). CDR3 DNA sequence: TGTGCCTGCCCTAGCGGGGGGGCAGATACGCAGTATTTT. Amino acids: CACPSGGADTQYF.

The V gene is TRBV5-1, the J gene TRBJ2-7; TRBD1 aligns across 7 bases. Germline V CDR1 and CDR2: SGHRS, YFSETQ. The CDR3 is 15 amino acids. V lost 4 bases and J lost 7; bases outside the gene matches: 14. For the CDR3, the DNA is TGCGCCAGCAGCAGTCAAGGGGACAGCCTTGGGGAGCAGTACTTC. The encoded protein is CASSSQGDSLGEQYF. Full variable domain (missing parts from reference TRBV5-1 and TRBJ2-7): KAGVTQTPRYLIKTRGQQVTLSCSPISGHRSVSWYQQTPGQGLQFLFEYFSETQRNKGNFPGRFSGRQFSNSRSEMNVSTLELGDSALYLCASSSQGDSLGEQYFGPGTRLTVT.

This clone was seen a few times. V gene TRBV12-3 or TRBV12-4 combines with J gene TRBJ2-2; 7 bases are a match to TRBD1. The CDR3 is 13 amino acids. Trimming cost V 11 bases and J 1 base; bases outside gene matches: 4. CDR3 sequence: CAHGTENTGELFF. As DNA, the CDR3 is TGTGCCCACGGGACAGAGAACACCGGGGAGCTGTTTTTT.

The chain employs TRBV6-6 and TRBJ1-2; 10 nucleotides agree with TRBD1. The V gene's germline CDR1 is MNHNY and CDR2 SVGAGI (reference sequence). The CDR3 consists of 19 residues. Trimming took 6 bases from V and 4 from J; bases not matched to a gene: 20. The CDR3 sequence is CASSRNPPGQGRFSYGYTF. CDR3 DNA: TGTGCCAGCAGCCGAAACCCCCCGGGACAGGGGAGGTTTAGCTATGGCTACACCTTC.

This clone appeared once. J is TRBJ1-3 and V is TRBV15; D unresolved. Germline V gene sequence: CDR1 LNHNV, CDR2 YYDKDF (reference sequence). V lost 4 bases to trimming and J lost 2 bases, with 18 bases between them. The CDR3 covers 17 residues. CDR3: CATSKILSGHTGNTIYF. The CDR3 DNA follows: TGTGCCACCAGCAAGATTCTCTCTGGCCACACTGGAAACACCATATATTTT.

The rearrangement uses TRBV11-2 and TRBJ1-4, with 9 bases lining up with TRBD1. This CDR3 has 16 residues. CDR1 SGHAT and CDR2 FQNNGV come from the germline V gene. V lost 0 bases to trimming and J lost 8 bases; unmatched junction nucleotides: 7. The CDR3 DNA follows: TGTGCCAGCAGCTTAGATCCTCCCGGGACAGGGGAAAAACTGTTTTTT. Translation: CASSLDPPGTGEKLFF.

The gene calls are TRBV3-1 (or the pseudogene TRBV3-2) and TRBJ2-7; TRBD1 matches at 10 bases. Germline trimming cut 4 bases from V and 7 bases from J; bases unmatched to any gene: 7. The CDR3 consists of 14 residues. Per the germline V gene, CDR1 is LGHDT and CDR2 is YNNKEL (reference sequence). Here the CDR3 reads CASSLRQGAEEQYF. The CDR3 DNA follows: TGTGCCAGCAGCCTAAGACAGGGGGCTGAAGAGCAGTACTTC.

There are a few counts of this clone. The chain carries TRBV15 and TRBJ2-2, with D tentatively TRBD1 (7 bases). Germline V gives CDR1 LNHNV, CDR2 YYDKDF (reference sequence). The ends were cut back, 1 base at V and 3 bases at J, with 18 bases in the middle. The CDR3 length is 18 residues. CDR3 nucleotide sequence: TGTGCCACCAGCAGAGTGACAGGGAGGTGGAGAGACACCGGGGAGCTGTTTTTT. The encoded protein is CATSRVTGRWRDTGELFF.

V gene TRBV6-6 combines with J gene TRBJ1-4, with D perhaps matching TRBD1 (5 bases). Germline V gene data show CDR1 as MNHNY and CDR2 as SVGAGI (reference sequence). This CDR3 region has 14 residues. Between the trimmed V and J ends, which lost 5 bases and 4 bases, there was a span of 11 bases. CDR3 loop: CASSHRPSNEKLFF. The DNA of the CDR3 is TGTGCCAGCAGTCACAGGCCTAGTAATGAAAAACTGTTTTTT.